This TCR beta chain was documented in a study of T cells in Graves' hyperthyroidism and ophthalmopathy. The germline CDR1 and CDR2 sequences are MNHEY and SMNVEV (reference sequence). V lost 6 bases and J lost 0, with 12 bases in between. The CDR3 has 14 residues. The TCR beta CDR3 regions underwent amplification using RNA transcripts as the source. First-round RT-PCR with HTBI primers amplified the TCR CDR3 region. TCRdb re-called the multiplex PCR reads through MiXCR, storing one row per CDR3 protein. Seen here are hundreds of thousands of distinct CDR3 sequences, roughly 14% observed once, and the top ten hold about 13%. Ten or more counts support this clonotype. Ophthalmopathy patients had moderate-to-severe active disease, CAS ≥3, NOSPECS ≥4, and disease duration under 3 months.

The source material was blood. This TCR came from a man aged 18-30 years with Graves' ophthalmopathy. J is TRBJ2-7 and V is TRBV27; unclear D gene. The CDR3 spells CASSQTRVSYEQYF. CDR3 sequence (DNA): TGTGCCAGCAGCCAGACACGCGTCTCCTACGAGCAGTACTTC.